The 20 T cell receptor beta chains below were found in one sample sequenced in a study of cytomegalovirus exposure and HLA in healthy donors listed by TCRdb under 2017. Library prep was done by the immunoSEQ multiplex PCR assay. The multiplex PCR relied on a mix of 60 forward primers for TCR Vbeta segments and 13 reverse primers for TCR Jbeta segments. Here the immuneACCESS table is served through TCRdb, limited to in-frame sequences with V and J called. Missing clones are a known gap in these copies; in checked studies unresolved V genes cover under half, and the rest lacks a known reason. Across this sample there are 45,000 to 65,000 clones, with 82% seen only once. The ten largest account for 2.5% to 3.5% of the sample. Sequenced: PBMCs. The origin of the receptors is a young woman in good health and CMV-seronegative.

This sequence joins TRBV9 and TRBJ2-6; no firm D call. Between the trimmed V and J ends, which lost 3 bases and 0 bases, there was a span of 7 bases. Germline lookup yields CDR1 SGDLS and CDR2 YYNGEE. CDR3 size: 15 residues. DNA of the CDR3: TGTGCCAGCAGCGCTCTAGGCTCTGGGGCCAACGTCCTGACTTTC. It is translated as CASSALGSGANVLTF.

CDR3 in DNA: TGTGCCAGCAGCACCCGAAGGGTTGACAGCGATAATCAGCCCCAGCATTTT. Translation gives CASSTRRVDSDNQPQHF. This sequence joins TRBV9 and TRBJ1-5; TRBD1 is a possible D gene (5 bases). Trimming took 4 bases from V and 4 from J, leaving 21 bases between them. The CDR3 runs to 17 residues. CDR1 is SGDLS and CDR2 is YYNGEE in the germline V gene.

As concerns this clone: One junction end does not reproduce the germline sequence, and a read error may be involved. The rearrangement links TRBV5-4 to TRBJ2-3; TRBD2 matches at 7 bases. Looked up from germline, CDR1 is SGHNT and CDR2 is YYREEE (reference sequence). The CDR3 has 14 residues. The CDR3 nucleotides are TGTGACAGCGGTGGGCTAGCGGAACGAGATACGCAGTATTTT. This codes for CDSGGLAERDTQYF.

This chain uses TRBV27 with TRBJ1-6, with 12 bases aligning to TRBD1. CDR3 length: 17 amino acids. J was trimmed by 9 bases and V by 2 bases; bases with no gene match: 8. Germline V gene lookup returns CDR1 MNHEY and CDR2 SMNVEV (reference sequence). CDR3 region: CASSLPSGTGGGSPLHF. For the CDR3, the DNA is TGTGCCAGCAGTTTACCCTCCGGGACAGGGGGCGGTTCACCCCTCCACTTT.

The chain combines TRBV7-9 with TRBJ1-1; D is ambiguous. Germline V lookup: CDR1 SEHNR, CDR2 FQNEAQ (reference sequence). The CDR3 has 19 amino acids. The germline V and J ends were trimmed by 3 bases and 0 bases, with 23 bases remaining between them. CDR3 sequence reads: CASSFFGSPGSPMNTEAFF. The CDR3 DNA sequence: TGTGCCAGCAGCTTCTTCGGGTCCCCGGGATCCCCCATGAACACTGAAGCTTTCTTT.

The V gene is TRBV4-1, the J gene TRBJ2-3; 10 bases line up with TRBD2. The junction had 8 bases not matched to a gene; V was cut back by 7 bases and J by 7 bases. The CDR3 has 14 amino acids. Germline V gene sequence: CDR1 MGHRA, CDR2 YSYEKL. The CDR3 spells CASKSGREDYTQYF. DNA for the CDR3: TGCGCCAGCAAAAGCGGGAGGGAAGATTATACGCAGTATTTT.

A single count supports this clone. The V gene is TRBV29-1, the J gene TRBJ2-2; D call uncertain. The CDR3 totals 11 residues. V lost 6 bases and J lost 1, with 3 bases in between. CDR1 is SQVTM and CDR2 is ANQGSEA in the germline V gene. The CDR3 here is CSVMNTGELFF. CDR3 DNA: TGCAGCGTCATGAACACCGGGGAGCTGTTTTTT.

This chain joins TRBV19 and TRBJ1-2, with a weak D call TRBD1 (5 bases). The CDR3 consists of 18 residues. Germline V lookup: CDR1 LNHDA, CDR2 SQIVND (reference sequence). Trimming pared 0 bases from V and 3 bases from J, leaving 20 bases between. The CDR3 protein is CASSIDYPWGDLDYGYTF. In DNA form, the CDR3 reads TGTGCCAGTAGTATAGATTACCCCTGGGGGGATCTTGACTATGGCTACACCTTC.

The chain joins TRBV2 to TRBJ2-3; TRBD2 agrees at 7 bases. This CDR3 is 14 amino acids long. The ends lost 11 bases at V and 10 bases at J; junction bases unmatched: 18. The germline CDR1 and CDR2 sequences are SNHLY and FYNNEI. In DNA, the CDR3 is TGTGCCGGGGGAAGAAGGGACTACTTGAGATCGCAGTATTTT. Protein: CAGGRRDYLRSQYF.

The chain links TRBV7-9 to TRBJ2-5; D gene uncertain. The CDR3 sequence is 15 residues long. V was trimmed by 2 bases and J by 1 base, leaving 11 bases between them. CDR1 SEHNR and CDR2 FQNEAQ come from the germline V gene (reference sequence). Here the CDR3 reads CASSLPRHVQETQYF. In nucleotides, the CDR3 is TGTGCCAGCAGCTTACCCCGACACGTCCAAGAGACCCAGTACTTC.

The J gene is TRBJ2-7, the V gene TRBV6-1; 7 bases line up with TRBD1. Germline trimming cut 10 bases from V and 3 bases from J; bases unmatched to any gene: 12. Germline CDR1 MNHNS, CDR2 SASEGT. The CDR3 extends over 14 amino acids. DNA for the CDR3: TGTGCCATCAGGTTCGACAGGGTGCTCTACGAGCAGTACTTC. It translates to CAIRFDRVLYEQYF.

This clone was detected a few times. V and J are TRBV6-1 and TRBJ1-1; perhaps TRBD1 as D (6 bases). The V end was cut by 0 bases, the J end by 1 base, with 9 bases between. This CDR3 has 15 amino acids. From germline, CDR1 is MNHNS and CDR2 SASEGT. This CDR3 reads CASSEARGGNTEAFF. Here the CDR3 DNA reads TGTGCCAGCAGTGAAGCAAGGGGGGGGAACACTGAAGCTTTCTTT.

The rearrangement uses TRBV7-8 and TRBJ1-1, with D uncertain. Germline loops: CDR1 SGHVS, CDR2 FQNEAQ. V was cut by 4 bases and J by 1 base, with 7 bases left in between. The CDR3 has 13 amino acids. CDR3 nucleotides: TGTGCCAGCAGCTCGACTAGGAACACTGAAGCTTTCTTT. It yields the protein CASSSTRNTEAFF.

The rearrangement links TRBV6-5 to TRBJ2-4; TRBD2 matches at 11 bases. V gave up 3 bases and J gave up 7 bases; unmatched junction bases: 5. Germline loops: CDR1 MNHEY, CDR2 SVGAGI. This CDR3 region has 15 residues. CDR3 coding DNA: TGTGCCAGCAGTTATTCCTCTAGCGGGAGGAACATTCAGTACTTC. Translated: CASSYSSSGRNIQYF.

The chain links TRBV9 to TRBJ2-1; 9 bases line up with TRBD2. J lost 7 bases, V lost 4 bases, and 15 bases had no gene match. Per the germline V gene, CDR1 is SGDLS and CDR2 is YYNGEE. This CDR3 region has 17 residues. The CDR3 coding sequence is TGTGCCAGCAGCCCACAGAGCGGGCTAGCGGGATTGAATGAGCAGTTCTTC. Translating it yields CASSPQSGLAGLNEQFF.

V and J are TRBV4-2 and TRBJ2-1; 8 bases agree with TRBD2. The V gene end was trimmed by 2 bases and the J gene end by 4 bases; junction bases not matched to a gene: 4. This CDR3 contains 15 residues. Germline V gene data show CDR1 as LGHNA and CDR2 as YNFKEQ. CDR3 sequence reads: CASSQPAGDYNEQFF. The CDR3 DNA sequence: TGTGCCAGCAGCCAACCAGCGGGGGATTACAATGAGCAGTTCTTC.

The chain recombines TRBV11-2 with TRBJ2-2, with TRBD2 matching 10 bases. With V trimmed by 5 bases and J by 3 bases, 9 bases remained unmatched. This CDR3 comprises 17 residues. CDR1 is SGHAT and CDR2 is FQNNGV in the germline V gene. This chain's CDR3 is CASSPGGLADYTGELFF. CDR3 nucleotide sequence: TGTGCCAGCAGCCCCGGAGGACTAGCGGATTACACCGGGGAGCTGTTTTTT.

The V call is TRBV10-3, the J call TRBJ2-3, with TRBD2 identical over 7 bases. From germline, CDR1 is ENHRY and CDR2 SYGVKD. Losses at the gene ends were 0 bases for V and 11 bases for J; bases not matched to a gene: 8. The CDR3 is 14 residues long. The CDR3 is CAISESVGGPEQYF. In DNA, the CDR3 is TGTGCCATCAGTGAGTCGGTGGGAGGGCCTGAGCAGTATTTT.

The CDR3 protein is CAISEDPMGPQYF. The CDR3 coding sequence is TGTGCCATCAGTGAGGATCCTATGGGGCCGCAGTACTTC. The chain uses TRBV10-3 and TRBJ2-7; a possible D gene is TRBD1 (5 bases). The CDR3 length is 13 residues. Deletions cut 2 bases from V and 9 bases from J, with 14 bases between. CDR1 and CDR2 from the germline V gene are ENHRY and SYGVKD.

V gene TRBV30 combines with J gene TRBJ2-7; tentatively, D is TRBD1 (5 bases). Germline lookup yields CDR1 GTSNPN and CDR2 SVGIG (reference sequence). The V gene lost 2 bases and the J gene lost 4 bases, with 9 bases spanning the gap. The CDR3 length is 12 residues. The CDR3 sequence is CAWSSQGYEQYF. The CDR3 nucleotides read TGTGCCTGGAGTTCCCAGGGATACGAGCAGTACTTC. Together with reference TRBV30 and TRBJ2-7, the CDR3 gives the full variable domain: SQTIHQWPATLVQPVGSPLSLECTVEGTSNPNLYWYRQAAGRGLQLLFYSVGIGQISSEVPQNLSASRPQDRQFILSSKKLLLSDSGFYLCAWSSQGYEQYFGPGTRLTVT.